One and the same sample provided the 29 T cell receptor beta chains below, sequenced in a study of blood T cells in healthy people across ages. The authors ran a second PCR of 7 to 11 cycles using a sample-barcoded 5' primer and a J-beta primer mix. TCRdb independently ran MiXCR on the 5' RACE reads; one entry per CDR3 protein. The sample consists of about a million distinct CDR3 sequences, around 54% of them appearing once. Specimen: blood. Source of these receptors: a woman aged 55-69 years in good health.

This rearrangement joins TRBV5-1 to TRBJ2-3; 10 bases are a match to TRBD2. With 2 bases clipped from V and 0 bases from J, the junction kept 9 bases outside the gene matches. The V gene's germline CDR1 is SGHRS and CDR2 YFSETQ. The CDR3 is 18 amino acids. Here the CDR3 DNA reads TGCGCCAGCAGCTTAGGAAGCGGGAGGGGAACTAGCACAGATACGCAGTATTTT. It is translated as CASSLGSGRGTSTDTQYF.

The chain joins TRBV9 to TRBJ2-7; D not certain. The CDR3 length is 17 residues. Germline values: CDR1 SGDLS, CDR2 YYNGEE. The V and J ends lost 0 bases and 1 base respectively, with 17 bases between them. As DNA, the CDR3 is TGTGCCAGCAGCGTAGGCGGTTTGACTTGGGGATCCTACGAGCAGTACTTC. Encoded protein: CASSVGGLTWGSYEQYF.

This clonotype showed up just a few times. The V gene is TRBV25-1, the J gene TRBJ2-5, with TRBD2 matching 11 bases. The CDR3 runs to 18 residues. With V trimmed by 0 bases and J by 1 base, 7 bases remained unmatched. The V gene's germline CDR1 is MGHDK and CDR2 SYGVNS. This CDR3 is CASSEYIRGLAVQETQYF. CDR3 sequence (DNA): TGTGCCAGCAGTGAATATATTCGGGGACTAGCGGTCCAAGAGACCCAGTACTTC.

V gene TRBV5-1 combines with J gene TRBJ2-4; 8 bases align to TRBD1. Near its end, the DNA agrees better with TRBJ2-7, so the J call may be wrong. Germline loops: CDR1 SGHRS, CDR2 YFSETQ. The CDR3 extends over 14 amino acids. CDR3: CASSLGQGKGEQYF. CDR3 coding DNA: TGCGCCAGCAGCCTAGGACAGGGAAAGGGCGAGCAGTACTTC.

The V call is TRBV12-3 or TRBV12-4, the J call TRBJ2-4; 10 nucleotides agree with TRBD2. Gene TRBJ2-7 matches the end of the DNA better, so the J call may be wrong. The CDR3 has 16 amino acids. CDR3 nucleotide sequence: TGTGCCAGCAGTTTAGCGGGGACTAGCGACTTCGTCGAGCAGTACTTC. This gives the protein CASSLAGTSDFVEQYF.

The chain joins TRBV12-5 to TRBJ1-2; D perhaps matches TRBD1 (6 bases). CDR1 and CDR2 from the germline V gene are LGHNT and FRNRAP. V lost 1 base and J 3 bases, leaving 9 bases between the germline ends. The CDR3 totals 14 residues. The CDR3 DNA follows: TGTGCTAGTGGTTTGGACGGGGGCCACTATGGCTACACCTTC. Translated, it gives CASGLDGGHYGYTF. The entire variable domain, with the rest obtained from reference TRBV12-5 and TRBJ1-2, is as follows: DARVTQTPRHKVTEMGQEVTMRCQPILGHNTVFWYRQTMMQGLELLAYFRNRAPLDDSGMPKDRFSAEMPDATLATLKIQPSEPRDSAVYFCASGLDGGHYGYTFGSGTRLTVV.

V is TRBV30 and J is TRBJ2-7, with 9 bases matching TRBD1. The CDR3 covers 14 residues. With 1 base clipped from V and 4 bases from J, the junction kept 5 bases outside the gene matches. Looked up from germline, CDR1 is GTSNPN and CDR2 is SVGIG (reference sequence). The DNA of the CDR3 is TGTGCCTGGAGTGCCCGACAGGGGGTTTACGAGCAGTACTTC. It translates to CAWSARQGVYEQYF.

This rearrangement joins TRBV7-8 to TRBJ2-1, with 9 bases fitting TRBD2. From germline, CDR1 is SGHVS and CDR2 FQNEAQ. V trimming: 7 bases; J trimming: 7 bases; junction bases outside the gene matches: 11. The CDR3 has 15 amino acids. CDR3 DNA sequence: TGTGCCAGCACCCTAGACGGACTAGCGAGGAATGAGCAGTTCTTC. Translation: CASTLDGLARNEQFF. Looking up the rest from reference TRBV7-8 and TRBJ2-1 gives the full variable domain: GAGVSQSPRYKVAKRGQDVALRCDPISGHVSLFWYQQALGQGPEFLTYFQNEAQLDKSGLPSDRFFAERPEGSVSTLKIQRTQQEDSAVYLCASTLDGLARNEQFFGPGTRLTVL.

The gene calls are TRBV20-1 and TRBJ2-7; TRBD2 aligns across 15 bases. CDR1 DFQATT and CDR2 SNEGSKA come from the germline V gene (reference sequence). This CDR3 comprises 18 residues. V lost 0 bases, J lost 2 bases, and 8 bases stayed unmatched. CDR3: CSARDSTGLAGGTYEQYF. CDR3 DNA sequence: TGCAGTGCTAGAGATAGTACGGGACTAGCGGGAGGCACCTACGAGCAGTACTTC.

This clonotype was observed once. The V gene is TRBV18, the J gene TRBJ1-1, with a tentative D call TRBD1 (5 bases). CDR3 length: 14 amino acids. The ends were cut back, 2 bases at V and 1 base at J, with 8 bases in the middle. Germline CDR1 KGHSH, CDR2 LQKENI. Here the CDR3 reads CASSPFGQNTEAFF. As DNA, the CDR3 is TGTGCCAGCTCACCATTTGGACAGAACACTGAAGCTTTCTTT.

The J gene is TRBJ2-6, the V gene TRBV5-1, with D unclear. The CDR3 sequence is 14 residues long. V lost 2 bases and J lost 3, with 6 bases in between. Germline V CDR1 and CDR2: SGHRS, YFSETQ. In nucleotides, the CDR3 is TGCGCCAGCAGCTTAGACATTGGGGCCAACGTCCTGACTTTC. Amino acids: CASSLDIGANVLTF.

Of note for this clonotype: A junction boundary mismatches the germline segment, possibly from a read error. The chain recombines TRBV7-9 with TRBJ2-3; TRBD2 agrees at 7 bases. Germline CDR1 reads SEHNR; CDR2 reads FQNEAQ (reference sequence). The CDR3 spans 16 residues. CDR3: CASSLELGGITDTEYF. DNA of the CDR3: TGTGCCAGCAGCTTAGAGCTGGGGGGGATCACAGATACGGAGTATTTT.

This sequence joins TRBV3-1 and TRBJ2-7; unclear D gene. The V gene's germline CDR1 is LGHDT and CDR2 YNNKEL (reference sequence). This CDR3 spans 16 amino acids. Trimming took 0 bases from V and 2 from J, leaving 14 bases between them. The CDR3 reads CASSQEFVEGTYEQYF. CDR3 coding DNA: TGTGCCAGCAGCCAAGAATTCGTGGAAGGGACCTACGAGCAGTACTTC.

The CDR3 region is CATAIRAGVAETQYF. The DNA for the CDR3 is TGTGCCACCGCAATCCGAGCGGGAGTGGCAGAGACCCAGTACTTC. This chain uses TRBV7-2 with TRBJ2-4; the match to TRBD2 covers 8 bases. The closer fit of TRBJ2-5 to the DNA end suggests the J call may be wrong. The CDR3 runs 15 residues. Germline V gives CDR1 SGHTA, CDR2 FQGNSA.

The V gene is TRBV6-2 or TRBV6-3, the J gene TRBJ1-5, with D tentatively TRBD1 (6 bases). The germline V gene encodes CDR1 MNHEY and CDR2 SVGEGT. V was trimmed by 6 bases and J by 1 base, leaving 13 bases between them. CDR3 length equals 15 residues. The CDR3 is CASRPIDRSNQPQHF. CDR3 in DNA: TGTGCCAGCAGACCTATCGACAGGAGCAATCAGCCCCAGCATTTT.

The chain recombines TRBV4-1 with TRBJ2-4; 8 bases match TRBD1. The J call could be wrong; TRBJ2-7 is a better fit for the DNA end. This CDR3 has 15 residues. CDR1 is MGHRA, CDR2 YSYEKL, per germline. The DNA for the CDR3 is TGCGCCAGCAGCCAGACAGGGGACGACGGCTACGAGCAGTACTTC. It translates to CASSQTGDDGYEQYF.

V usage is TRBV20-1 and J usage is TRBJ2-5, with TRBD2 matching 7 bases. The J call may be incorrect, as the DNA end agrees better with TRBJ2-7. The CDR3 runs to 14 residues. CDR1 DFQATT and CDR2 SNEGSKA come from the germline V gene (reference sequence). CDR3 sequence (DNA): TGCAGTGCAACGACTAGCCCGATAGGTTACGAGCAGTACTTC. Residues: CSATTSPIGYEQYF.

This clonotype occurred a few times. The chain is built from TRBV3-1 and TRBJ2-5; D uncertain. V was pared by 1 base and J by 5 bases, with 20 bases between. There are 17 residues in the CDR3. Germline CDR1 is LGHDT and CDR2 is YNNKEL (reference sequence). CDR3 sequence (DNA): TGTGCCAGCAGCCAAGGGGCGGCCCCTCACAATGGGGAGACCCAGTACTTC. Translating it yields CASSQGAAPHNGETQYF.

The CDR3 reads CASRITGEQFF. DNA of the CDR3: TGTGCCAGCAGGATAACAGGGGAGCAGTTCTTC. The V gene is TRBV2, the J gene TRBJ2-1; D possibly corresponds to TRBD1 (6 bases). Germline CDR1 is SNHLY and CDR2 is FYNNEI. V lost 6 bases to trimming and J lost 10 bases, with 10 bases between them. This CDR3 has 11 residues.

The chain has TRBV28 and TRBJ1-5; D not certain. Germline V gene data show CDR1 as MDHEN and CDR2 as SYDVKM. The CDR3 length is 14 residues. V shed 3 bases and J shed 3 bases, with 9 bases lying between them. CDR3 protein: CASSFSELNQPQHF. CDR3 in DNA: TGTGCCAGCAGTTTTTCTGAGCTCAATCAGCCCCAGCATTTT.

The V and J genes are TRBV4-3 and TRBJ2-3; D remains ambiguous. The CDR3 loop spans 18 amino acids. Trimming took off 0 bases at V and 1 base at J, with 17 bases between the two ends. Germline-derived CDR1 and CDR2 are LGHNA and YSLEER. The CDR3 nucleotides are TGCGCCAGCAGCCAAGATGCCTCCGGGCTAGTTGGCACAGATACGCAGTATTTT. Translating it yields CASSQDASGLVGTDTQYF.

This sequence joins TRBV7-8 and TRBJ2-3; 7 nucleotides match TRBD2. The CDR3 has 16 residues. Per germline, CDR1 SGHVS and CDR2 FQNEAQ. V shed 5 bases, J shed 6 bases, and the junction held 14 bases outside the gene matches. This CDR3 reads CASSQLGGSAGDTQYF. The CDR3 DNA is TGTGCCAGCAGCCAACTGGGAGGGAGCGCGGGGGATACGCAGTATTTT.

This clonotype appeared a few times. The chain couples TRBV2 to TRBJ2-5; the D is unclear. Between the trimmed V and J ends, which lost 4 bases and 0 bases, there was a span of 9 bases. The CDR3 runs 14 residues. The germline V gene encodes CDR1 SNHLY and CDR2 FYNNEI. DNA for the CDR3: TGTGCCAGCAGTGTGTCACTAAACCAAGAGACCCAGTACTTC. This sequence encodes CASSVSLNQETQYF.

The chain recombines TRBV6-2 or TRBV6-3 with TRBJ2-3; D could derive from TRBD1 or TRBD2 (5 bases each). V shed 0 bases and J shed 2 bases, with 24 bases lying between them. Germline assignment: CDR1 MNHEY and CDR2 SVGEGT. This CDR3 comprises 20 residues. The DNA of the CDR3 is TGTGCCAGCAGTTACTCGGTATGGGGTCGTAGGGACCAAAACACAGATACGCAGTATTTT. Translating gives CASSYSVWGRRDQNTDTQYF.

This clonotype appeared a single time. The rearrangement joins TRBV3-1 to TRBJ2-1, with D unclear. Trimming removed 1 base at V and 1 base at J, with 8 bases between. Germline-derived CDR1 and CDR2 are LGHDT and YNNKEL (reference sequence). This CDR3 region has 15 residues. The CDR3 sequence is CASSQVRVSYNEQFF. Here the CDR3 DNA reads TGTGCCAGCAGCCAAGTTCGGGTTTCCTACAATGAGCAGTTCTTC.

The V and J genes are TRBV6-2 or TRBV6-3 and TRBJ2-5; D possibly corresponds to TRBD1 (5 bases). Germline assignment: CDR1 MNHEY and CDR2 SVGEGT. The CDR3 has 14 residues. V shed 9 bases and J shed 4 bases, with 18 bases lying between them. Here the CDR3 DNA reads TGTGCCAGTCAAATCCGCCTTACAGGAGAGACCCAGTACTTC. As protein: CASQIRLTGETQYF.

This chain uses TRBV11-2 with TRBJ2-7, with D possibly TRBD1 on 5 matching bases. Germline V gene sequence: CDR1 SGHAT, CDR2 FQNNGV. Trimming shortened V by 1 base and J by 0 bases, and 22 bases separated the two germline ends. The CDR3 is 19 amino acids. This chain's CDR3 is CASSLGSFRGRVSSYEQYF. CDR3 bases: TGTGCCAGCAGCTTAGGGTCGTTTAGGGGCAGGGTAAGCTCCTACGAGCAGTACTTC.

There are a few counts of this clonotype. The CDR3, as DNA: TGTGCCAGCAGTTACTCATCTAGCGGCTACGAGCAGTACTTC. Amino acid sequence: CASSYSSSGYEQYF. V and J are TRBV6-6 and TRBJ2-7; 7 bases map to TRBD2. Germline CDR1 reads MNHNY; CDR2 reads SVGAGI (reference sequence). Trimming at V came to 0 bases and at J to 3 bases, leaving 2 bases not matched to a gene. The CDR3 sequence is 14 residues long.

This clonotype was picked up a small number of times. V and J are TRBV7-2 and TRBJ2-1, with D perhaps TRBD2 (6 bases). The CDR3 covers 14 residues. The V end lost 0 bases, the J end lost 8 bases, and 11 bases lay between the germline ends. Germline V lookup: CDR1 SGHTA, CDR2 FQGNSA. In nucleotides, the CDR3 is TGTGCCAGCAGCTTAGCGGGGGGAGTCGATGAGCAGTTCTTC. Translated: CASSLAGGVDEQFF.